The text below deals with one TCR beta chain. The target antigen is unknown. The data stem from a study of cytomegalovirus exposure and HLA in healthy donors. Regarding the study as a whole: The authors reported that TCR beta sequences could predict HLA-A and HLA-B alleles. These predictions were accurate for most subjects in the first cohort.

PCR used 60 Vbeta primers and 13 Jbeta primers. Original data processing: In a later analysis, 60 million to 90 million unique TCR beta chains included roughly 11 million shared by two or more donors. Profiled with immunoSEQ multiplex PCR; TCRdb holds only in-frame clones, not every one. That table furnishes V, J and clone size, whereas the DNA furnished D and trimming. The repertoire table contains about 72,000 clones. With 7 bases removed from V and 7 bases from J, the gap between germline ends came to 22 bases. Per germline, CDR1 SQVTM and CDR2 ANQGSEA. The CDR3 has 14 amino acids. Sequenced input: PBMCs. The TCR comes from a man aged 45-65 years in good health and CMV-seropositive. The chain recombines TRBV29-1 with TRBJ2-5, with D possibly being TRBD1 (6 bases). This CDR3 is CSAFPDSDFGTQYF. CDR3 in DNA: TGCAGCGCCTTTCCGGACAGCGACTTCGGGACCCAGTACTTC.